Reported below is one T cell receptor (beta chain). The germline gene is not matched at one end of the junction; a read error may be the cause. From germline, CDR1 is SGHKS and CDR2 YYEKEE (reference sequence). This CDR3 is 12 amino acids long. This record comes from a study of blood T cell repertoires in COVID-19. Background on the study: Whether acute or convalescent, the COVID-19 samples came from the United States, Italy and Spain.

Per the study methods: Cell counts per sample came from amplifying reference gene primers. The data were produced by immunoSEQ multiplex PCR, yet TCRdb's version contains in-frame clones alone and is incomplete. V and J calls and clone size are given by that table; D and trimming were obtained from the DNA. The sample includes under 85,000 clones, around 83% of them seen just once. The origin of this receptor is a man aged 50 to 59 with acute or convalescent COVID-19. V gene TRBV5-5 combines with J gene TRBJ1-1; D is possibly TRBD1 (5 bases). Sequenced: peripheral blood. The CDR3 loop reads CASSLELGELVF. CDR3 coding DNA: TGTGCCAGCAGCTTGGAATTAGGGGAACTGGTCTTT.